One and the same sample provided the 23 T cell receptor beta chains below, sequenced in a study of CD8 T cells in Susac syndrome. With random hexamers, 0.5 to 1 ug RNA was reverse transcribed. TCRdb reprocessed the immunoSEQ multiplex PCR reads with MiXCR, giving one entry per CDR3 protein. The sample consists of 55,000 to 75,000 distinct CDR3 sequences, 85% to 95% of them appearing once. Sequencing input: CD4+ T cells from PBMCs. These receptors came from a human donor with Susac syndrome.

This chain joins TRBV4-2 and TRBJ2-7, with D maybe TRBD2 (5 bases). V was shortened by 0 bases and J by 3 bases, with 15 bases between the two germline ends. Germline V CDR1 and CDR2: LGHNA, YNFKEQ. CDR3 length: 16 residues. The CDR3 region has the DNA TGTGCCAGCAGCCAAGATTCGGTGGGGAGTCTCTACGAGCAGTACTTC. Its protein is CASSQDSVGSLYEQYF.

The chain links TRBV6-2 or TRBV6-3 to TRBJ1-5, with no clear D. Trimming removed 6 bases at V and 1 base at J, with 10 bases between. CDR1 is MNHEY and CDR2 is SVGEGT in the germline V gene. This CDR3 is 14 amino acids long. DNA for the CDR3: TGTGCCAGCAGGCCCCACGGGAGCAATCAGCCCCAGCATTTT. This gives the protein CASRPHGSNQPQHF.

The V call is TRBV6-6, the J call TRBJ2-5; 8 bases are a match to TRBD2. The V gene's germline CDR1 is MNHNY and CDR2 SVGAGI (reference sequence). V shed 4 bases, J shed 5 bases, and the junction held 3 bases outside the gene matches. The CDR3 contains 13 residues. The CDR3 bases are TGTGCCAGCAGTTGGGGCGGGGGGGAGACCCAGTACTTC. Amino acids: CASSWGGGETQYF.

The rearrangement uses TRBV7-2 and TRBJ1-3; no firm D call. Germline assignment: CDR1 SGHTA and CDR2 FQGNSA. The CDR3 covers 14 residues. Trimming took 6 bases from V and 3 from J, leaving 12 bases between them. CDR3 DNA sequence: TGTGCCAGCAGATTGTTGGGGAATGGAAACACCATATATTTT. Its protein product is CASRLLGNGNTIYF.

V and J are TRBV7-2 and TRBJ2-7; 8 bases are shared with TRBD1. Germline V CDR1 and CDR2: SGHTA, FQGNSA. Trimming took 7 bases from V and 1 from J; bases not matched to a gene: 6. The CDR3 has 14 residues. CDR3 DNA sequence: TGTGCCAGCAACCTGAACAGGGGGTCCTACGAGCAGTACTTC. Translating gives CASNLNRGSYEQYF.

This chain joins TRBV28 and TRBJ2-5; D is unclear. V was shortened by 1 base and J by 2 bases, with 11 bases between the two germline ends. The germline V gene has CDR1 MDHEN and CDR2 SYDVKM. This CDR3 region has 15 residues. In DNA, the CDR3 is TGTGCCAGCAGTTTATTCGGCCAGTCTCAAGAGACCCAGTACTTC. Translation gives CASSLFGQSQETQYF.

The chain links TRBV10-3 to TRBJ2-5, with D unclear. V was trimmed by 2 bases and J by 1 base, leaving 5 bases between them. This CDR3 region has 13 residues. Germline V gene data show CDR1 as ENHRY and CDR2 as SYGVKD. This chain's CDR3 is CAISEEPQETQYF. CDR3 in DNA: TGTGCCATCAGTGAGGAACCCCAAGAGACCCAGTACTTC.

This chain uses TRBV30 with TRBJ2-7; D gene unclear. The CDR3 consists of 13 residues. The germline V and J ends were trimmed by 3 bases and 7 bases, with 16 bases remaining between them. Per germline, CDR1 GTSNPN and CDR2 SVGIG (reference sequence). DNA of the CDR3: TGTGCCTGGAGACCGCGACCTTTAGGGGAGCAGTACTTC. It codes for CAWRPRPLGEQYF.

The chain combines TRBV2 with TRBJ1-6; tentatively, D is TRBD1 (5 bases). Germline CDR1 is SNHLY and CDR2 is FYNNEI. Trimming pared 8 bases from V and 0 bases from J, leaving 14 bases between. CDR3 size: 16 residues. CDR3 sequence (DNA): TGTGCCAGCCTCCAGGGACGGAGCTCCTATAATTCACCCCTCCACTTT. This sequence encodes CASLQGRSSYNSPLHF.

The chain uses TRBV5-4 and TRBJ2-7; D ambiguous. CDR3 length equals 14 residues. Per the germline V gene, CDR1 is SGHNT and CDR2 is YYREEE (reference sequence). V shed 0 bases and J shed 7 bases, with 14 bases lying between them. CDR3 region: CASSLGSPRREQYF. CDR3 coding DNA: TGTGCCAGCAGCTTGGGGAGCCCCCGACGAGAGCAGTACTTC.

The chain carries TRBV12-3 or TRBV12-4 and TRBJ1-3; D gene unclear. The CDR3 loop spans 13 amino acids. The V end lost 4 bases, the J end lost 5 bases, and 9 bases lay between the germline ends. CDR3 loop: CASSWAVRNTIYF. The DNA of the CDR3 is TGTGCCAGCAGTTGGGCAGTCAGAAACACCATATATTTT.

As regards this clonotype: Since the CDR3 does not end with the conserved phenylalanine or tryptophan, this likely comes from a read error. Because the CDR3's place on the DNA is in doubt, the DNA is left out and the CDR3 is given as listed by TCRdb. This chain connects TRBV3-1 to TRBJ2-7; the table gives TRBD2 as D, unverified against the DNA. The CDR3 length is 14 residues, termini included. The germline CDR1 and CDR2 sequences are LGHDT and YNNKEL (reference sequence). CDR3: CASSQSTSGGPLYL.

This rearrangement joins TRBV2 to TRBJ2-1; 11 nucleotides agree with TRBD1. In germline, CDR1 is SNHLY, CDR2 FYNNEI. CDR3 length: 15 residues. V dropped 6 bases and J dropped 0; count of bases not matched to a gene: 1. CDR3 bases: TGTGCCAGCAGGGGGACAGGGGGCTCCTACAATGAGCAGTTCTTC. Protein: CASRGTGGSYNEQFF. Full variable domain (remainder filled in from reference TRBV2 and TRBJ2-1): EPEVTQTPSHQVTQMGQEVILRCVPISNHLYFYWYRQILGQKVEFLVSFYNNEISEKSEIFDDQFSVERPDGSNFTLKIRSTKLEDSAMYFCASRGTGGSYNEQFFGPGTRLTVL.

This rearrangement joins TRBV3-1 to TRBJ2-6, with D maybe TRBD1 (5 bases). CDR1 and CDR2 (germline): LGHDT, YNNKEL (reference sequence). This CDR3 comprises 16 residues. V lost 4 bases and J 4 bases, leaving 14 bases between the germline ends. CDR3 loop: CASSPSTGQGANVLTF. In DNA, the CDR3 is TGTGCCAGCAGCCCCTCTACAGGTCAAGGGGCCAACGTCCTGACTTTC.

The chain joins TRBV18 to TRBJ2-1; 9 bases are shared with TRBD2. The CDR3 totals 15 residues. Germline CDR1 is KGHSH and CDR2 is LQKENI. With 4 bases clipped from V and 8 bases from J, the junction kept 9 bases outside the gene matches. The CDR3 here is CASSRMRGGRDEQFF. CDR3 in DNA: TGTGCCAGCTCACGAATGCGGGGGGGCCGGGATGAGCAGTTCTTC.

The chain recombines TRBV7-2 with TRBJ2-2; the D gene could be TRBD1 or TRBD2 (5 bases each). CDR1 is SGHTA, CDR2 FQGNSA, per germline. The CDR3 contains 14 residues. The ends were cut back, 2 bases at V and 5 bases at J, with 9 bases in the middle. CDR3: CASSLQGRTGELFF. DNA for the CDR3: TGTGCCAGCAGCTTACAGGGACGGACCGGGGAGCTGTTTTTT.

The V gene is TRBV29-1, the J gene TRBJ2-5; TRBD2 matches at 11 bases. There are 15 residues in the CDR3. The germline gives CDR1 SQVTM, CDR2 ANQGSEA. Unmatched junction bases numbered 9, after V lost 6 bases and J lost 3 bases. CDR3 DNA: TGCAGCGTGGCCGGTGGTAGCGGGGGGGAAGAGACCCAGTACTTC. The encoded protein is CSVAGGSGGEETQYF.

This clonotype was seen only a few times. V and J are TRBV7-8 and TRBJ2-2, with D unresolved. V was cut by 0 bases and J by 2 bases, with 4 bases left in between. Germline CDR1 and CDR2: SGHVS and FQNEAQ. CDR3 length equals 14 residues. The CDR3 sequence is CASSLALNTGELFF. The CDR3 DNA follows: TGTGCCAGCAGCTTAGCGCTCAACACCGGGGAGCTGTTTTTT.

This sequence joins TRBV2 and TRBJ2-2; D call uncertain. The V end lost 1 base, the J end lost 4 bases, and 7 bases lay between the germline ends. The germline V gene encodes CDR1 SNHLY and CDR2 FYNNEI. The CDR3 has 14 residues. The CDR3 is CASSEVWSTGELFF. CDR3 nucleotides: TGTGCCAGCAGTGAAGTCTGGAGCACCGGGGAGCTGTTTTTT. The full variable domain, rest sourced from reference TRBV2 and TRBJ2-2, is EPEVTQTPSHQVTQMGQEVILRCVPISNHLYFYWYRQILGQKVEFLVSFYNNEISEKSEIFDDQFSVERPDGSNFTLKIRSTKLEDSAMYFCASSEVWSTGELFFGEGSRLTVL.

V is TRBV4-1 and J is TRBJ2-7, with no clear D. Germline V gene sequence: CDR1 MGHRA, CDR2 YSYEKL. CDR3 length: 17 amino acids. V shed 2 bases and J shed 0 bases, with 17 bases lying between them. Here the CDR3 DNA reads TGCGCCAGCAGCCAATATATAAACGGCGGTAGCTCCTACGAGCAGTACTTC. Translation gives CASSQYINGGSSYEQYF.

The CDR3 is CASRRGAGGTETGELFF. The DNA for the CDR3 is TGTGCCAGCAGAAGGGGGGCGGGGGGCACAGAAACCGGGGAGCTGTTTTTT. V gene TRBV4-2 combines with J gene TRBJ2-2, with TRBD2 identical over 8 bases. J was trimmed by 5 bases and V by 6 bases; bases with no gene match: 14. The CDR3 covers 17 residues. Germline V gene data show CDR1 as LGHNA and CDR2 as YNFKEQ.

This clonotype was found once. The CDR3 loop reads CASSTRTGGHEQYF. As DNA, the CDR3 is TGTGCCAGCAGCACAAGGACAGGGGGCCACGAGCAGTACTTC. The rearrangement links TRBV5-5 to TRBJ2-7, with 11 positions matching TRBD1. V was pared by 4 bases and J by 5 bases, with 5 bases of the junction left unmatched. Germline-derived CDR1 and CDR2 are SGHKS and YYEKEE (reference sequence). This CDR3 comprises 14 residues.

The chain couples TRBV25-1 to TRBJ2-6, with 10 positions matching TRBD2. The CDR3 sequence is 20 residues long. Germline V gene sequence: CDR1 MGHDK, CDR2 SYGVNS. V shed 1 base and J 0 bases; nucleotides not matched to a gene: 9. CDR3 bases: TGTGCCAGCAGTGAATGGCTAGCGGGGGACACCGTCTCTGGGGCCAACGTCCTGACTTTC. This encodes CASSEWLAGDTVSGANVLTF.